This is a list of T cell receptor beta chains from one sample in a study of blood T cell repertoires in COVID-19. Sequenced by immunoSEQ multiplex PCR; TCRdb stores in-frame clones only, minus some. The sample lists 110,000 to 150,000 clones, approximately 82% seen once, with roughly 1.4% in the top ten. Sequencing was done on a sample of peripheral blood. The source of these receptors is a human donor in a cohort sampled during active COVID-19. Both conserved end residues are part of each CDR3. A D gene is named only where the DNA matches it firmly. Clone size is shown for a subset of rows, as once, few, many or a class of expanded clone.

TRBV6-1	TRBD1	.	TRBJ1-1	CASSDPSTGTNTEAFF	TGTGCCAGCAGTGACCCCTCGACAGGGACGAACACTGAAGCTTTCTTT
TRBV9	TRBD2	.	TRBJ2-7	CASSVLPSGRGSYEQYF	TGTGCCAGCAGCGTTTTGCCTTCCGGGAGGGGTTCCTACGAGCAGTACTTC
TRBV7-2	TRBD2	.	TRBJ2-2	CASSLSGRTNTGELFF	TGTGCCAGCAGCTTAAGCGGGAGGACGAACACCGGGGAGCTGTTTTTT
TRBV5-1	.	.	TRBJ2-1	CASSFLEAGASRNEQFF	TGCGCCAGCAGCTTTTTAGAAGCGGGCGCCAGTCGGAATGAGCAGTTCTTC
TRBV5-8	.	.	TRBJ2-5	CASSLVSVRETQYF	TGTGCCAGCAGCTTGGTTTCGGTTAGAGAGACCCAGTACTTC
TRBV29-1	TRBD1	once	TRBJ1-2	CSGTGSFGYTF	TGCAGCGGGACAGGGAGTTTTGGCTACACCTTC
TRBV18	TRBD2	.	TRBJ2-2	CASSPRTSTGELFF	TGTGCCAGCTCACCAAGGACTAGCACCGGGGAGCTGTTTTTT
TRBV7-3	.	once	TRBJ1-1	CASSGLGTPITEAFF	TGTGCCAGCAGCGGCCTGGGGACACCCATCACTGAAGCTTTCTTT
TRBV6-5	TRBD1	.	TRBJ2-2	CASSIQGTNTGELFF	TGTGCCAGCAGTATACAGGGGACGAACACCGGGGAGCTGTTTTTT
TRBV7-3	.	.	TRBJ2-3	CASSLNGITDTQYF	TGTGCCAGCAGCTTAAACGGGATCACAGATACGCAGTATTTT
TRBV6-2/TRBV6-3	TRBD1	.	TRBJ2-5	CASSYRTGGKETQYF	TGTGCCAGCAGTTACCGGACAGGGGGAAAAGAGACCCAGTACTTC
TRBV4-1	TRBD2	.	TRBJ2-7	CASSQDRPSGRREQYF	TGCGCCAGCAGCCAAGATCGTCCTAGCGGGAGGCGCGAGCAGTACTTC
TRBV6-2/TRBV6-3	TRBD1	.	TRBJ1-1	CASSYAHRGPPGVEAFF	TGTGCCAGCAGTTACGCACACAGGGGGCCCCCGGGGGTCGAAGCTTTCTTT
TRBV2	TRBD1	.	TRBJ1-6	CAGDEGALNSPLHF	TGTGCCGGGGATGAGGGGGCGTTAAATTCACCCCTCCACTTT
TRBV6-6	TRBD2	.	TRBJ2-1	CASSPGLAGGNEQFF	TGTGCCAGCAGTCCGGGACTAGCGGGAGGCAATGAGCAGTTCTTC
TRBV28	.	.	TRBJ1-4	CASSCSLKGPGTNEKLFF	TGTGCCAGCAGTTGCTCCCTTAAGGGGCCAGGGACTAATGAAAAACTGTTTTTT
TRBV11-1	.	.	TRBJ2-7	CASSLGGGDYEQYF	TGTGCCAGCAGCTTAGGCGGCGGAGACTACGAGCAGTACTTC
TRBV4-2	.	many	TRBJ2-5	CASGTTGEETQYF	TGTGCCAGCGGTACGACAGGAGAAGAGACCCAGTACTTC
TRBV18	TRBD1	.	TRBJ1-4	CASSSTGTGGQEKLFF	TGTGCCAGCTCATCGACCGGGACAGGGGGTCAAGAAAAACTGTTTTTT
TRBV18	.	.	TRBJ2-2	CASSVSPTGPGELFF	TGTGCCAGCTCCGTGTCCCCCACGGGTCCCGGGGAGCTGTTTTTT
TRBV7-3	TRBD2	.	TRBJ2-3	CASSSGAGAGTDTQYF	TGTGCCAGCAGCTCGGGAGCGGGAGCCGGGACAGATACGCAGTATTTT
TRBV6-5	TRBD2	.	TRBJ2-1	CASHVAGSYNEQFF	TGTGCCAGTCATGTAGCGGGAAGCTACAATGAGCAGTTCTTC
TRBV1	.	.	TRBJ2-1	CTSSQGGLAAYNEQFF	TGCACCAGCAGCCAAGGAGGGCTAGCGGCCTACAATGAGCAGTTCTTC
TRBV19	.	.	TRBJ2-2	CASRNRVVGELFF	TGTGCCAGTAGGAACAGGGTTGTCGGGGAGCTGTTTTTT
TRBV28	.	.	TRBJ1-6	CASKLEASPLHF	TGTGCCAGCAAGTTGGAGGCTTCACCCCTCCACTTT
TRBV5-1	.	.	TRBJ1-5	CASSLGGRINQPQHF	TGCGCCAGCAGCTTGGGGGGGCGTATCAATCAGCCCCAGCATTTT
TRBV19	.	.	TRBJ2-6	CASLAWANGANVLTF	TGTGCCAGTCTGGCCTGGGCGAATGGGGCCAACGTCCTGACTTTC
TRBV4-1	TRBD2	.	TRBJ2-1	CASSQRTSGSSSYNEQFF	TGCGCCAGCAGCCAGCGGACTAGCGGGAGTTCCTCCTACAATGAGCAGTTCTTC